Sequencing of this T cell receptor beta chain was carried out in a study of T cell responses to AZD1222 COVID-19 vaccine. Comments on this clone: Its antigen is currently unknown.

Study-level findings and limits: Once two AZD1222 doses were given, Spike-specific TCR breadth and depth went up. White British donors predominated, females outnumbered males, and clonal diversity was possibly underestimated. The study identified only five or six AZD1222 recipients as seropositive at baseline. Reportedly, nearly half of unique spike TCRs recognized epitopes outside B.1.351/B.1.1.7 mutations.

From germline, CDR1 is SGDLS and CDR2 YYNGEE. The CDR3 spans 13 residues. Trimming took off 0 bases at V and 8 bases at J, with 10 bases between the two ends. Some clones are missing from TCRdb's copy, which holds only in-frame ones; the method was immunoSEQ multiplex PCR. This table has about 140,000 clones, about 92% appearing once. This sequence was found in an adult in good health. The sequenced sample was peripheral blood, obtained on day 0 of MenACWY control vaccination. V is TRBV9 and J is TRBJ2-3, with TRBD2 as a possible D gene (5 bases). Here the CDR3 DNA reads TGTGCCAGCAGCGTAGTTAGCGAAGGTACGCAGTATTTT. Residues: CASSVVSEGTQYF. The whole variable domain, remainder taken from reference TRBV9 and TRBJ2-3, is DSGVTQTPKHLITATGQRVTLRCSPRSGDLSVYWYQQSLDQGLQFLIQYYNGEERAKGNILERFSAQQFPDLHSELNLSSLELGDSALYFCASSVVSEGTQYFGPGTRLTVL.